Listed here is a single TCR beta chain. Its antigen is unidentified. This sample stems from a study of OX40 agonist ivuxolimab in advanced cancers. About the study: Ivuxolimab doses were 0.01, 0.1, 0.3, 1.5, 3 or 10 mg/kg every 2 weeks. From 23 to 79 years was the age range, with a mean of roughly 64 years, and 65% to 90% were male. Whole-study findings and limits: The authors did not determine the antigen specificity of the expanded peripheral T cells.

Between the trimmed V and J ends, which lost 0 bases and 3 bases, there was a span of 6 bases. Germline-derived CDR1 and CDR2 are MGHRA and YSYEKL. This CDR3 is built from 15 residues. Assay used: immunoSEQ multiplex PCR; TCRdb lists only in-frame clones, some missing. This sample has about 90,000 clones; about nine tenths occur once, and the top ten carry less than 8%. The sequenced sample was CD4+ or CD8+ T cells sorted from blood, obtained in a trial of the OX40 agonist ivuxolimab. The clonotype originates from an adult with an advanced solid tumor such as melanoma, head and neck, liver or kidney cancer. V is TRBV4-1 and J is TRBJ1-6; no firm D call. CDR3 sequence reads: CASSQERGYNSPLHF. The CDR3 bases are TGCGCCAGCAGCCAAGAACGGGGCTATAATTCACCCCTCCACTTT.